This T cell receptor (beta chain) was captured by sequencing in a study of cytomegalovirus exposure and HLA in healthy donors. Study results and limitations: Later findings reportedly placed an Asian-associated ancestry cluster below the roughly 730-donor mean for N-insertions.

Only a few counts were recorded for this clone. Antigen: not known. The CDR3 length is 15 residues. V lost 0 bases to trimming and J lost 8 bases; unmatched junction nucleotides: 6. Looked up from germline, CDR1 is SGHNT and CDR2 is YYREEE (reference sequence). The PCR was carried out with 60 Vbeta primers and 13 Jbeta primers. Sequencing used immunoSEQ multiplex PCR; TCRdb keeps in-frame clones, though not all of them. The table shows 90,000 to 120,000 clones, with 9.5% to 13% occurring only once. Sequenced sample: PBMCs. This receptor was obtained from a man aged 35 to 55 in good health and CMV-seropositive. The chain employs TRBV5-4 and TRBJ2-2, with 8 bases fitting TRBD2. CDR3 in DNA: TGTGCCAGCAGCTTGGAAGGGACTAGTCCTGGGGAGCTGTTTTTT. Its protein is CASSLEGTSPGELFF.